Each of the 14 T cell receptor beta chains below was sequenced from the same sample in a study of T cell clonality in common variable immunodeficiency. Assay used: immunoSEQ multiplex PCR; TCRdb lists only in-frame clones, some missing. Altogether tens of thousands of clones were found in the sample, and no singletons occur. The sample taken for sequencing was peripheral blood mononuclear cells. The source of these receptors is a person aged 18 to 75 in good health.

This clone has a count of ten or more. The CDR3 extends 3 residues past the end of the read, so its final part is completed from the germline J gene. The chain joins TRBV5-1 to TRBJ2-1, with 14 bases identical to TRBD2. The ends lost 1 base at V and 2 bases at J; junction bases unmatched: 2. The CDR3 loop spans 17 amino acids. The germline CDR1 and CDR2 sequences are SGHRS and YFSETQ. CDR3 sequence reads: CASSLRLAGGPYNEQFF. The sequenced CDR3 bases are TGCGCCAGCAGCTTGAGACTAGCGGGAGGGCCCTACAATGAG.

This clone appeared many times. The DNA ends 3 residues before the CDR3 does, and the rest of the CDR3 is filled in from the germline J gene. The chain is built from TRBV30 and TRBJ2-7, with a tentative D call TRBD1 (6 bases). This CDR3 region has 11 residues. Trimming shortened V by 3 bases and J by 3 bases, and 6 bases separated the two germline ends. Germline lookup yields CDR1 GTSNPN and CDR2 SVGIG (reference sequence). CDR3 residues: CAWSRGYEQYF. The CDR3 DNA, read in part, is TGTGCCTGGAGCAGGGGCTACGAG.

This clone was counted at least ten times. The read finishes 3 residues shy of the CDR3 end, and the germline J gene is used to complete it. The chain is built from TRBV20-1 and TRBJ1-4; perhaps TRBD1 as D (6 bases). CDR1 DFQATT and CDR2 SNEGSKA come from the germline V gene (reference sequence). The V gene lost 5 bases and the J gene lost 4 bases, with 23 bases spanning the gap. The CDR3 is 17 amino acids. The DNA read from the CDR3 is TGCAGTGCTGGCGGGGGCCAGGGCCGCGATATTAATGAAAAA. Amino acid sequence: CSAGGGQGRDINEK. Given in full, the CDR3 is CSAGGGQGRDINEKLFF.

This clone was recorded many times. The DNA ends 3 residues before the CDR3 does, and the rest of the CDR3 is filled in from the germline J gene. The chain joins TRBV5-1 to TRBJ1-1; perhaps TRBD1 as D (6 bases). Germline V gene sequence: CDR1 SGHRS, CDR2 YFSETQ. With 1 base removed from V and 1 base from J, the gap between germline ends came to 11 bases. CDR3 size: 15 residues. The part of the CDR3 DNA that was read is TGCGCCAGCAGCTTGTTAGGGGGGGAGAACACTGAA. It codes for CASSLLGGENTE. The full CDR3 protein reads CASSLLGGENTEAFF.

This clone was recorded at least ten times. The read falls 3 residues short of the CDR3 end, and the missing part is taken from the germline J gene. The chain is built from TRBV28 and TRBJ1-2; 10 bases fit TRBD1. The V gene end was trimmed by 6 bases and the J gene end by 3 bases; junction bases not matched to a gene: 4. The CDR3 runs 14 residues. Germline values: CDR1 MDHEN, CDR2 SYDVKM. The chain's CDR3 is CASSGTGEDYGYTF. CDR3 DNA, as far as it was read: TGTGCCAGCAGCGGGACAGGGGAAGACTATGGC.

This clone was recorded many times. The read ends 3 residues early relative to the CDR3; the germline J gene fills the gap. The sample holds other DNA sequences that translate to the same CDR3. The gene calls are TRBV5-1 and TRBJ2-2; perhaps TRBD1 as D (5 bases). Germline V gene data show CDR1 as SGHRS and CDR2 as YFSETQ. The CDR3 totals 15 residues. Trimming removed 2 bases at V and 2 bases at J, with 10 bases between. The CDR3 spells CASSFTTGNTGELFF. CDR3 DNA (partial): TGCGCCAGCAGCTTTACCACAGGAAACACCGGGGAG.

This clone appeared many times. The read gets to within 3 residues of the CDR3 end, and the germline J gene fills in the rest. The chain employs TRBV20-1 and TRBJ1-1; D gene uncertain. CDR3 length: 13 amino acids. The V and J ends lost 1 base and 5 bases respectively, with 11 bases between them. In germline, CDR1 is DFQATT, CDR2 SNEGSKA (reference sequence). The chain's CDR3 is CSARVRGRTEAFF. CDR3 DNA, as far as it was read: TGCAGTGCTAGAGTACGCGGGAGAACTGAA.

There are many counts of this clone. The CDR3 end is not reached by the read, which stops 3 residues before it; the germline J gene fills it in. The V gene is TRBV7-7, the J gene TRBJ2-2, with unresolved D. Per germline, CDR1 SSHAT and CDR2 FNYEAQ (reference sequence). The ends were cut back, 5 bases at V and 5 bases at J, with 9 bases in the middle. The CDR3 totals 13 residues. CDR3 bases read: TGTGCCAGCAGCGCGACTTGGACCGGGGAG. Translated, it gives CASSATWTGE. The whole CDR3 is CASSATWTGELFF.

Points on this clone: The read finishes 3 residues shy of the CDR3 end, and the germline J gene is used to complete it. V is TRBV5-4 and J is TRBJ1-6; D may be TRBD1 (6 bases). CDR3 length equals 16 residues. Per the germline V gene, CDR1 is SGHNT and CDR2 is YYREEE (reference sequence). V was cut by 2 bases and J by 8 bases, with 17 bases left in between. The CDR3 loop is CASSLGVGQGYSPLHF. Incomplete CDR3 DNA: TGTGCCAGCAGCTTAGGTGTGGGCCAGGGGTATTCACCC.

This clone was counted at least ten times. The DNA read from the CDR3 is TGTGCCAGCAGTTACGGACAGGGAGGCAATCAGCCC. Residues: CASSYGQGGNQP. The whole CDR3 reads CASSYGQGGNQPQHF. This sequence joins TRBV5-4 and TRBJ1-5, with TRBD1 matching over 8 bases. With the read ending 3 residues before the CDR3 end, the germline J gene is used to fill in that end. Unmatched junction bases numbered 6, after V lost 5 bases and J lost 2 bases. This CDR3 contains 15 residues. Germline V gene data show CDR1 as SGHNT and CDR2 as YYREEE (reference sequence). Filled out from reference TRBV5-4 and TRBJ1-5, the complete variable domain reads ETGVTQSPTHLIKTRGQQVTLRCSSQSGHNTVSWYQQALGQGPQFIFQYYREEENGRGNFPPRFSGLQFPNYSSELNVNALELDDSALYLCASSYGQGGNQPQHFGDGTRLSIL.

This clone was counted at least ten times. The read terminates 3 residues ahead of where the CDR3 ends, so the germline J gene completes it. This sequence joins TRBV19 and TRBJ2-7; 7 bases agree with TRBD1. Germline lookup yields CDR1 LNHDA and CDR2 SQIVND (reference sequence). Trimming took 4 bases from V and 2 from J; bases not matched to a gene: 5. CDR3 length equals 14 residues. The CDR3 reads CASSKSRGTYEQYF. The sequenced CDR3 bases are TGTGCCAGTAGTAAGAGCAGGGGGACCTACGAG.

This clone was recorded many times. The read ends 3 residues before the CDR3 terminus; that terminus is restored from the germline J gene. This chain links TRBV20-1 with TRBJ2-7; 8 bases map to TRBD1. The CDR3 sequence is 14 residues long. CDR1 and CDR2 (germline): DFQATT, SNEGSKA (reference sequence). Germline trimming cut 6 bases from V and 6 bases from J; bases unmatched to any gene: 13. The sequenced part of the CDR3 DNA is TGCAGTGCGATTCCGGACAGGGTTACTGGCGAG. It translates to CSAIPDRVTGE. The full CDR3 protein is CSAIPDRVTGEQYF.

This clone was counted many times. CDR3 in amino acids: CAIRRGLEAFF. CDR3 DNA (partial): TGTGCCATCCGACGAGGACTTGAA. The chain employs TRBV10-3 and TRBJ1-1; D is undetermined. The read ends 3 residues before the CDR3 terminus; that terminus is restored from the germline J gene. Germline CDR1 reads ENHRY; CDR2 reads SYGVKD. The CDR3 consists of 11 residues. V lost 8 bases to trimming and J lost 7 bases, with 11 bases between them.

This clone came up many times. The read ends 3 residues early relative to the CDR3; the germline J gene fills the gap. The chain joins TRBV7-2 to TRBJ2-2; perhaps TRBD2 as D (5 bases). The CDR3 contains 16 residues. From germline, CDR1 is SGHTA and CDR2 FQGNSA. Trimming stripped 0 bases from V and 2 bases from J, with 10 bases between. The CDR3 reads CASSLALRGNTGELFF. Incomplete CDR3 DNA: TGTGCCAGCAGCTTAGCTCTTCGGGGAAACACCGGGGAG.